This TCR beta chain was sequenced in a study of Ad26.COV2.S vaccination and SARS-CoV-2 variants. Indicated treatment: 19 received Ad26.COV2.S at low or high dose, single or two shots; five or six received placebo; per-sample allocation not given. Sampling was performed 63 days after the first vaccine or placebo injection. The germline V gene has CDR1 MNHEY and CDR2 SVGEGT. The CDR3 sequence is 15 residues long. The V end was cut by 0 bases, the J end by 2 bases, with 10 bases between. TCRdb's table, derived via immunoSEQ multiplex PCR, lists solely in-frame clones and lacks some. The table records about 680,000 clones, roughly 90% of them present only once.

The chain recombines TRBV6-2 or TRBV6-3 with TRBJ1-2; D is perhaps TRBD1 (5 bases). The material sequenced was peripheral blood, taken in a trial of Ad26.COV2.S vaccine versus placebo. The TCR originated in a person aged 18 to 59 who received the Ad26.COV2.S COVID-19 vaccine or a placebo. The CDR3 sequence is CASSYSRPGNYGYTF. The CDR3, as DNA: TGTGCCAGCAGTTACTCCCGTCCAGGGAACTATGGCTACACCTTC.